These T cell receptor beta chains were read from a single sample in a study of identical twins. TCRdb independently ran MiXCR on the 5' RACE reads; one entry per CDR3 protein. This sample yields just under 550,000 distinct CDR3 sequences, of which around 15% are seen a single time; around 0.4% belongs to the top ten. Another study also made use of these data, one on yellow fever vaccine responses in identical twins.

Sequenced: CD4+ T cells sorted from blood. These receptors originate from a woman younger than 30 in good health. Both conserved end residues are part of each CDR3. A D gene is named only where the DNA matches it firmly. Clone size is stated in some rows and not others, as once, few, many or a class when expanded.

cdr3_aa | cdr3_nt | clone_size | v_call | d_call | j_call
CSVEKEKTYGQYF | TGCAGCGTTGAAAAGGAAAAGACGTACGGGCAGTACTTC | few | TRBV29-1 | - | TRBJ2-7
CASSFSRGPSNTEAFF | TGTGCCAGCAGCTTCTCGCGGGGCCCCTCGAACACTGAAGCTTTCTTT | - | TRBV13 | - | TRBJ1-1
CSAAARSGGMNEQFF | TGCAGTGCCGCCGCACGTAGCGGGGGTATGAATGAGCAGTTCTTC | few | TRBV20-1 | TRBD2 | TRBJ2-1
CASGDRANQPQHF | TGTGCCAGCGGTGACAGGGCCAATCAGCCCCAGCATTTT | many | TRBV2 | TRBD1 | TRBJ1-5
CSATGPSNEQFF | TGCAGTGCCACGGGACCTAGCAATGAGCAGTTCTTC | few | TRBV20-1 | - | TRBJ2-1
CASRTGETDTQYF | TGTGCCAGCAGGACAGGGGAAACAGATACGCAGTATTTT | - | TRBV6-1 | TRBD1 | TRBJ2-3
CASSPPTTGILAKNIQYF | TGTGCCAGCTCACCACCTACGACAGGAATCCTAGCCAAAAACATTCAGTACTTC | - | TRBV18 | - | TRBJ2-4
CASSWSGENTEAFF | TGTGCCAGCAGCTGGAGTGGGGAGAACACTGAAGCTTTCTTT | many | TRBV5-5 | - | TRBJ1-1
CASTKLDRGETQYF | TGTGCCAGCACCAAACTCGACAGAGGAGAGACCCAGTACTTC | - | TRBV2 | - | TRBJ2-5
CASSLRGLGYGYTF | TGTGCCAGCAGCTTAAGGGGTTTGGGATATGGCTACACCTTC | - | TRBV7-2 | - | TRBJ1-2
CSARDPQGLYNEQFF | TGCAGTGCTAGAGATCCGCAGGGGCTTTACAATGAGCAGTTCTTC | few | TRBV20-1 | - | TRBJ2-1
CSVAGLRMGGYTF | TGCAGCGTTGCTGGACTTAGAATGGGGGGCTACACCTTC | many | TRBV29-1 | - | TRBJ1-2
CASSPGQMAEAFF | TGCGCCAGCAGCCCTGGGCAGATGGCTGAAGCTTTCTTT | - | TRBV5-1 | - | TRBJ1-1
CASSFPTLSYGYTF | TGTGCCAGCAGTTTCCCCACCCTTAGCTATGGCTACACCTTC | - | TRBV12-3/TRBV12-4 | - | TRBJ1-2
CSARGLQSSGNTIYF | TGCAGTGCTAGAGGCCTACAGAGCTCTGGAAACACCATATATTTT | - | TRBV20-1 | - | TRBJ1-3
CSARDSHRQSNYGYTF | TGCAGTGCTAGAGATTCCCATCGGCAGTCTAACTATGGCTACACCTTC | few | TRBV20-1 | - | TRBJ1-2
CASSLSGPETQYF | TGTGCCAGCAGTTTGTCAGGGCCAGAGACCCAGTACTTC | few | TRBV12-3/TRBV12-4 | - | TRBJ2-5
CASSQLTGTTEAFF | TGCGCCAGCAGCCAGTTGACAGGGACAACTGAAGCTTTCTTT | - | TRBV4-1 | TRBD1 | TRBJ1-1
CASSQLVWARTGELFF | TGTGCCAGCAGCCAACTAGTTTGGGCAAGGACCGGGGAGCTGTTTTTT | - | TRBV7-6 | - | TRBJ2-2
CSAPTEGGENSPLHF | TGCAGTGCTCCGACTGAGGGAGGGGAGAATTCACCCCTCCACTTT | - | TRBV20-1 | - | TRBJ1-6
CSVASGGGTGELFF | TGCAGCGTTGCTTCCGGGGGGGGTACCGGGGAGCTGTTTTTT | - | TRBV29-1 | TRBD2 | TRBJ2-2
CASSRIQGAQSTDTQYF | TGTGCCAGCAGCAGGATCCAGGGGGCCCAGAGCACAGATACGCAGTATTTT | - | TRBV27 | TRBD1 | TRBJ2-3